The 10 T cell receptor beta chains presented below share a single source sample, sequenced in a study of T cell responses to AZD1222 COVID-19 vaccine. Some clones are missing from TCRdb's copy, which holds only in-frame ones; the method was immunoSEQ multiplex PCR. The table lists roughly 150,000 clones, approximately 89% of them singletons, with roughly 5% in the top ten. Source: peripheral blood, taken on day 0 of AZD1222 vaccination. The receptors come from an adult in good health.

The V and J genes are TRBV6-5 and TRBJ1-3, with D possibly being TRBD1 (5 bases). Trimming pared 2 bases from V and 4 bases from J, leaving 12 bases between. From germline, CDR1 is MNHEY and CDR2 SVGAGI. There are 15 residues in the CDR3. The CDR3 here is CASSYGGADGNTIYF. The CDR3 DNA follows: TGTGCCAGCAGTTACGGAGGGGCTGACGGAAACACCATATATTTT.

The chain recombines TRBV4-2 with TRBJ1-2; no firm D call. CDR1 and CDR2 (germline): LGHNA, YNFKEQ. The length of the CDR3 is 16 residues. Trimming stripped 3 bases from V and 0 bases from J, with 14 bases between. The CDR3 sequence: CASSQALGDSNYGYTF. DNA for the CDR3: TGTGCCAGCAGCCAGGCCCTCGGAGATTCTAACTATGGCTACACCTTC.

This clone was counted a single time. The rearrangement uses TRBV7-8 and TRBJ1-1, with 7 nucleotides matching TRBD1. V was clipped by 4 bases and J by 5 bases; unmatched bases: 4. Germline-derived CDR1 and CDR2 are SGHVS and FQNEAQ. The CDR3 loop spans 13 amino acids. CDR3 coding DNA: TGTGCCAGCAGCTCCGGACAGGTAACTGAAGCTTTCTTT. Amino acid sequence: CASSSGQVTEAFF.

This clone was seen more than once but under ten times. V is TRBV3-1 (or the pseudogene TRBV3-2) and J is TRBJ1-2; D uncertain. The germline V gene has CDR1 LGHDT and CDR2 YNNKEL (reference sequence). This CDR3 comprises 13 residues. V was shortened by 3 bases and J by 2 bases, with 7 bases between the two germline ends. For the CDR3, the DNA is TGTGCCAGCAGCCAGTCAGAGAACTATGGCTACACCTTC. The encoded protein is CASSQSENYGYTF.

This clone was observed a handful of times. The chain combines TRBV19 with TRBJ2-1; 8 positions agree with TRBD2. CDR1 LNHDA and CDR2 SQIVND come from the germline V gene (reference sequence). V trimming: 5 bases; J trimming: 8 bases; junction bases outside the gene matches: 8. This CDR3 has 14 amino acids. Written as DNA, the CDR3 is TGTGCCAGTAGTTCCGGGACTAGGCTCCATGAGCAGTTCTTC. This sequence encodes CASSSGTRLHEQFF. The full variable domain, its missing parts supplied by reference TRBV19 and TRBJ2-1, is DGGITQSPKYLFRKEGQNVTLSCEQNLNHDAMYWYRQDPGQGLRLIYYSQIVNDFQKGDIAEGYSVSREKKESFPLTVTSAQKNPTAFYLCASSSGTRLHEQFFGPGTRLTVL.

The chain links TRBV6-6 to TRBJ2-7; 9 bases agree with TRBD1. Germline V CDR1 and CDR2: MNHNY, SVGAGI (reference sequence). This CDR3 region has 15 residues. Losses at the gene ends were 2 bases for V and 5 bases for J; bases not matched to a gene: 7. In DNA, the CDR3 is TGTGCCAGCAGTTACGCGGGACAGGGTAGTCACGAGCAGTACTTC. Amino acids: CASSYAGQGSHEQYF.

The V call is TRBV11-1, the J call TRBJ1-3; D is uncertain. The CDR3 sequence is 11 residues long. Germline V gene data show CDR1 as SGHAT and CDR2 as FQDESV (reference sequence). The V end lost 4 bases, the J end lost 9 bases, and 7 bases lay between the germline ends. The CDR3 loop is CASSSFATIYF. CDR3 nucleotide sequence: TGTGCCAGCAGCTCCTTCGCCACCATATATTTT.

V gene TRBV14 combines with J gene TRBJ1-1; maybe TRBD1 (6 bases). The CDR3 totals 15 residues. V lost 4 bases, J lost 3 bases, and 15 bases lay in between. CDR1 is SGHDN, CDR2 FVKESK, per germline. CDR3 sequence reads: CASSPLTGRDTEAFF. DNA of the CDR3: TGTGCCAGCAGCCCCCTTACAGGGCGGGACACTGAAGCTTTCTTT.

The chain uses TRBV19 and TRBJ2-1, with 9 positions matching TRBD2. From germline, CDR1 is LNHDA and CDR2 SQIVND (reference sequence). The CDR3 has 14 residues. Trimming removed 4 bases from V and 5 bases from J; junction bases left unmatched: 3. The CDR3: CASSRLAVDNEQFF. The CDR3 coding sequence is TGTGCCAGTAGTAGACTAGCGGTTGACAATGAGCAGTTCTTC.

V is TRBV5-1 and J is TRBJ2-3; D call uncertain. Germline loops: CDR1 SGHRS, CDR2 YFSETQ. This CDR3 is built from 13 residues. Trimming shortened V by 5 bases and J by 2 bases, and 9 bases separated the two germline ends. The CDR3 sequence: CASRVQDTDTQYF. Here the CDR3 DNA reads TGCGCCAGCAGAGTCCAAGACACAGATACGCAGTATTTT.